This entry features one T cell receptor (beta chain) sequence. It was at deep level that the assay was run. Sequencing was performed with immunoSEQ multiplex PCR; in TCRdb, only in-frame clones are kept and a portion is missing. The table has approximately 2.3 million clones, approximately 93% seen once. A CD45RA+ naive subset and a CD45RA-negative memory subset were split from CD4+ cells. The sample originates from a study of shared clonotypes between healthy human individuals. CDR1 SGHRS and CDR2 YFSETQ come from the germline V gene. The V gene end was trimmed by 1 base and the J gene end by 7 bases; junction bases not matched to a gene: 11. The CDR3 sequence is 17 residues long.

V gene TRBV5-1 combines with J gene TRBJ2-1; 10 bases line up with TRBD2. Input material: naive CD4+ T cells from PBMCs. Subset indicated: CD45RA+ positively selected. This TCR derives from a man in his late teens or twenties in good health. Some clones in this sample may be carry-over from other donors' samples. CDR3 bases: TGCGCCAGCAGCTTGCTCCCTACAGCGGGAGGGTGGAATGAGCAGTTCTTC. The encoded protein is CASSLLPTAGGWNEQFF.